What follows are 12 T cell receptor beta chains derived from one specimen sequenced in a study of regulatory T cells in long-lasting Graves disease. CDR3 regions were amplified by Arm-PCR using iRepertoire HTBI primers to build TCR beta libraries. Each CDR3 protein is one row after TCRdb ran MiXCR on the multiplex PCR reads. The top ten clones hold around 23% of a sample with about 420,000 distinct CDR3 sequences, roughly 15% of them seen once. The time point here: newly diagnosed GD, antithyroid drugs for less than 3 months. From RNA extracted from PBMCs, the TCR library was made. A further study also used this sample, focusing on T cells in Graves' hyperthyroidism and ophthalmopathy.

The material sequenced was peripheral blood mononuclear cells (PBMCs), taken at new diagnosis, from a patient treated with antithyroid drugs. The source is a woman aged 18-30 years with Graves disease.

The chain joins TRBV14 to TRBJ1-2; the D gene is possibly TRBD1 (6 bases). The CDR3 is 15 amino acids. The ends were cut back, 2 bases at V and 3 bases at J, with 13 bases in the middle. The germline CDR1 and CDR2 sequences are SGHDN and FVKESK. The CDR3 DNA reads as TGTGCCAGCAGCCAATACGTGTCAGGGGACTATGGCTACACCTTC. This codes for CASSQYVSGDYGYTF. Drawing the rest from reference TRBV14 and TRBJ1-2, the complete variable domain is EAGVTQFPSHSVIEKGQTVTLRCDPISGHDNLYWYRRVMGKEIKFLLHFVKESKQDESGMPNNRFLAERTGGTYSTLKVQPAELEDSGVYFCASSQYVSGDYGYTFGSGTRLTVV.

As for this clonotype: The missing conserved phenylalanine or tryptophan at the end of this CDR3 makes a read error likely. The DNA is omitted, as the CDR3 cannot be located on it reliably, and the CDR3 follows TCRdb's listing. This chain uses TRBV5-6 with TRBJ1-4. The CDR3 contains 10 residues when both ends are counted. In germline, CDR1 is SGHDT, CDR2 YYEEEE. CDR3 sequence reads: CASSLAEGRV.

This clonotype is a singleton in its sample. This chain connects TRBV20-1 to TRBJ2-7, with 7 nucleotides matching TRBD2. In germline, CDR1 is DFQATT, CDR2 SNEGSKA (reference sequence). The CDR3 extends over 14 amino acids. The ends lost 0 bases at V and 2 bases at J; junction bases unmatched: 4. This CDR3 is CSARDWGGAYEQYF. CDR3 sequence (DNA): TGCAGTGCTAGAGATTGGGGGGGGGCCTACGAGCAGTACTTC.

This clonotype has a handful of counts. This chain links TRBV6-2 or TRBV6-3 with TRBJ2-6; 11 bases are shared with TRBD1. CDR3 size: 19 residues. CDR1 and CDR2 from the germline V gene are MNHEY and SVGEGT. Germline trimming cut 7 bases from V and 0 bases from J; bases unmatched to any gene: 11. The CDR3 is CASIFFVGQGASGANVLTF. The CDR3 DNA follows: TGTGCCAGCATTTTTTTCGTCGGACAGGGGGCCTCTGGGGCCAACGTCCTGACTTTC.

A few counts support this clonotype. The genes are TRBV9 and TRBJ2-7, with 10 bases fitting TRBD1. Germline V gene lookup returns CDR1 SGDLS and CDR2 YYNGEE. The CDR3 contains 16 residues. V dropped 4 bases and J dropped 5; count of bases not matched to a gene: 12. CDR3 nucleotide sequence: TGTGCCAGCAGCCCTAAGACAGGGGGCGAACTGGACGAGCAGTACTTC. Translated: CASSPKTGGELDEQYF.

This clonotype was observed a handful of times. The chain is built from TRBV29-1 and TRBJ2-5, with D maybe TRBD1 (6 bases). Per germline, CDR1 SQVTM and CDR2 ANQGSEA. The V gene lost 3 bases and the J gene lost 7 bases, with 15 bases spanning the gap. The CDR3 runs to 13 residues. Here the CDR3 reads CSVESDSVGTQYF. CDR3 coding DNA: TGCAGCGTTGAGTCGGACAGCGTGGGGACCCAGTACTTC.

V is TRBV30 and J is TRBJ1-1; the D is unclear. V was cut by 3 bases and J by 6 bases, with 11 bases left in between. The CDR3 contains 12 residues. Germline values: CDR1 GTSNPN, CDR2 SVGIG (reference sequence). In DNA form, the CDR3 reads TGTGCCTGGAGCGGGGTTCGCCCTGAAGCTTTCTTT. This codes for CAWSGVRPEAFF.

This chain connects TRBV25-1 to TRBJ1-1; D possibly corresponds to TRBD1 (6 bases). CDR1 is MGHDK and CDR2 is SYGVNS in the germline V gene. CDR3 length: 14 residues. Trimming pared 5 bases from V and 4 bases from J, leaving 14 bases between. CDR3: CASSHYRDGTEAFF. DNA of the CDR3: TGTGCCAGCAGTCACTACAGGGACGGCACTGAAGCTTTCTTT.

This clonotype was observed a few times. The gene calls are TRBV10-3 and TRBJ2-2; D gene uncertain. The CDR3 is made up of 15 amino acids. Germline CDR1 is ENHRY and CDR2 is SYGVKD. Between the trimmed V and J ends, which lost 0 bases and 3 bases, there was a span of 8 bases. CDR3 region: CAISESRRDTGELFF. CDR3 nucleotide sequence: TGTGCCATCAGTGAGTCACGTAGGGACACCGGGGAGCTGTTTTTT.

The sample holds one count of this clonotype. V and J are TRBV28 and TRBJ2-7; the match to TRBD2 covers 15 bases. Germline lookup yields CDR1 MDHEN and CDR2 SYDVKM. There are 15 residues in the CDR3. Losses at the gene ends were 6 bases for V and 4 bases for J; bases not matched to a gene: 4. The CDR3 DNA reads TGTGCCAGCAGGCCTGGGACTAGCGGGGGGTACGAGCAGTACTTC. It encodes CASRPGTSGGYEQYF.

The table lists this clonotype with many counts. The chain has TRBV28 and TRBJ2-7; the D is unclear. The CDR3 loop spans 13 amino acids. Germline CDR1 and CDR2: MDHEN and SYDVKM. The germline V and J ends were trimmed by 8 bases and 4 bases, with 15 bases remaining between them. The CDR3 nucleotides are TGTGCCAGCTCCCGACCCACGAGATACGAGCAGTACTTC. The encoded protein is CASSRPTRYEQYF. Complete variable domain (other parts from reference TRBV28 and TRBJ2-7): DVKVTQSSRYLVKRTGEKVFLECVQDMDHENMFWYRQDPGLGLRLIYFSYDVKMKEKGDIPEGYSVSREKKERFSLILESASTNQTSMYLCASSRPTRYEQYFGPGTRLTVT.

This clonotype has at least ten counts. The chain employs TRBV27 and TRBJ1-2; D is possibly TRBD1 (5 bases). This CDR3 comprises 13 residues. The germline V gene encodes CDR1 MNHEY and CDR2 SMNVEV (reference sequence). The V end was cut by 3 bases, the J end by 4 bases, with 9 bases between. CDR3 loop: CASSLWQGYGYTF. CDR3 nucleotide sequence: TGTGCCAGCAGTTTGTGGCAGGGCTATGGCTACACCTTC.